This TCR beta chain was identified in a study of T cell repertoires and Cas9 in healthy adults. The germline gives CDR1 LNHNV, CDR2 YYDKDF (reference sequence). The CDR3 runs 13 residues. The V end was cut by 4 bases, the J end by 8 bases, with 14 bases between. Profiling relied on immunoSEQ multiplex PCR, and the TCRdb table lists in-frame clones only, not all of them. The data hold tens of thousands of clones, with more than 80% observed a single time. This receptor was identified in a human donor in good health. V is TRBV15 and J is TRBJ1-2; D is ambiguous. Sequencing used CD4+ effector T cells (CD127+, CD25-, CD137-, CD154-) from PBMCs; culture status not recorded. CDR3 region: CATSNRADSGYTF. The CDR3 nucleotides are TGTGCCACCAGCAACCGGGCAGATTCGGGCTACACCTTC.